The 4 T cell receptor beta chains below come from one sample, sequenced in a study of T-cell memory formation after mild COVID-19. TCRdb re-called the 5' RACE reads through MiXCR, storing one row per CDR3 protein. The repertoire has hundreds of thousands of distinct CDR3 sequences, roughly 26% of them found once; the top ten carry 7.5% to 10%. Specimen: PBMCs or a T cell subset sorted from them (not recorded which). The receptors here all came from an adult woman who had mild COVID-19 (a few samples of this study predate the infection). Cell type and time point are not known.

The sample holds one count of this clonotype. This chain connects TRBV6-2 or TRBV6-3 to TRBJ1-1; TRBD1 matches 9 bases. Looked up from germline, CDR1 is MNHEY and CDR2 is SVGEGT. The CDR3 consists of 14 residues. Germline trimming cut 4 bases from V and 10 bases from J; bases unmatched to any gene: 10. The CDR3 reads CASSFSGQGTGAFF. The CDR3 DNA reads TGTGCCAGCAGTTTTTCGGGACAGGGCACGGGAGCTTTCTTT.

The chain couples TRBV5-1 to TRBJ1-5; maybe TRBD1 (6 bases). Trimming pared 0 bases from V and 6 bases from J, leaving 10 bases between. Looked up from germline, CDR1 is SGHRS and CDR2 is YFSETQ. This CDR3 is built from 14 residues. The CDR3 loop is CASSLEGRGQPQHF. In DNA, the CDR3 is TGCGCCAGCAGCTTGGAGGGCAGGGGTCAGCCCCAGCATTTT.

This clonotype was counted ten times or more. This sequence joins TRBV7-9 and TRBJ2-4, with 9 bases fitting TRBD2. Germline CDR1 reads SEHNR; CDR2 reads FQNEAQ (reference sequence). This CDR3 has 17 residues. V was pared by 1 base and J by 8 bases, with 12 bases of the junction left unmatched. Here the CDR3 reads CASSLGVDPGLAYIQYF. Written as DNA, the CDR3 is TGTGCCAGCAGCTTAGGAGTGGACCCGGGACTAGCTTACATTCAGTACTTC.

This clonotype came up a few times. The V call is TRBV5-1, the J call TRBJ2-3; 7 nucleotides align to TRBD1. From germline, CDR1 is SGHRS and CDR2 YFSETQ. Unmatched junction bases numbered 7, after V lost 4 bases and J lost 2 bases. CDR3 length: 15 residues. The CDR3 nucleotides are TGCGCCAGCAGCCCAGGGACAGAGTTCACAGATACGCAGTATTTT. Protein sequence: CASSPGTEFTDTQYF.